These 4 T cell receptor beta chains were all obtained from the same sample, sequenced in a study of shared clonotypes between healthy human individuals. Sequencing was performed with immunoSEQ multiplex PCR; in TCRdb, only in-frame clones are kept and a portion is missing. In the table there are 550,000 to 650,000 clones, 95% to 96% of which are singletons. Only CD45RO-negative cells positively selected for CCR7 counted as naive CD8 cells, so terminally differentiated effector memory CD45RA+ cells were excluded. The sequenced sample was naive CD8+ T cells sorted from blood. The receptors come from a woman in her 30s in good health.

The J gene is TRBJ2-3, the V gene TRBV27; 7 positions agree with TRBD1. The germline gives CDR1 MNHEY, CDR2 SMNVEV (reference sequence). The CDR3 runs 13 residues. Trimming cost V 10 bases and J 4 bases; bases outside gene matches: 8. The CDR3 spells CAIRGTLADTQYF. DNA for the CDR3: TGTGCCATCAGGGGGACGTTAGCAGATACGCAGTATTTT.

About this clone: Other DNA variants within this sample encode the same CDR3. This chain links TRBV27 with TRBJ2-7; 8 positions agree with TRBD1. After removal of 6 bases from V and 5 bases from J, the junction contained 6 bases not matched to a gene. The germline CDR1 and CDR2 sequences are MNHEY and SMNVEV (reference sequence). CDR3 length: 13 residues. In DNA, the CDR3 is TGTGCCAGCAGCCCAGACAGGGGTCACGAGCAGTACTTC. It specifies CASSPDRGHEQYF.

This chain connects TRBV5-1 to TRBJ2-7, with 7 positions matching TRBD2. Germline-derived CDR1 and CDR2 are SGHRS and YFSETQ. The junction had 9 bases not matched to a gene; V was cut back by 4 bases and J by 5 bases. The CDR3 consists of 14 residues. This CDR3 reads CASSAISSGDEQYF. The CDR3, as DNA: TGCGCCAGCAGCGCCATCTCTAGCGGCGACGAGCAGTACTTC.

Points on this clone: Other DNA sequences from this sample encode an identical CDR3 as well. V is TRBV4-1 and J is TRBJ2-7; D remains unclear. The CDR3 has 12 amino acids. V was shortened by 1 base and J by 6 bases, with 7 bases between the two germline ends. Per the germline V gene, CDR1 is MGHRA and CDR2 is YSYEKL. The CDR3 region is CASSQGGGEQYF. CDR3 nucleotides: TGCGCCAGCAGCCAAGGCGGTGGCGAGCAGTACTTC.